These T cell receptor beta chains were read from a single sample in a study of T cells after yellow fever vaccination. Each CDR3 protein is one row after TCRdb ran MiXCR on the 5' RACE reads. This sample has some 350,000 distinct CDR3 sequences, with 4.1% found just once. Sample: PBMCs, taken 5 days after the yellow fever booster vaccination. The receptors come from a man in his late teens or twenties who received the YFV17D yellow fever vaccine. Each CDR3 is given with its conserved first and last residue. The D gene is left open where the match is weak. Clone sizes are given selectively: once, few, many, or a class where the clone is expanded.

D,V,J,size,DNA,CDR3
.,TRBV3-1,TRBJ1-6,.,TGTGCCAGCAGTCCGCGGAGGGTGAGTAATTCACCCCTCCACTTT,CASSPRRVSNSPLHF
.,TRBV4-3,TRBJ1-5,.,TGCGCCAGCAGCGACAACAGGTATAGCAATCAGCCCCAGCATTTT,CASSDNRYSNQPQHF
.,TRBV24-1,TRBJ2-1,.,TGTGCCACCAGTGATTTGCGGGACGGAGACAATGAGCAGTTCTTC,CATSDLRDGDNEQFF
.,TRBV7-2,TRBJ1-1,many,TGTGCCAGCAGCTTTATGGGGGCCTTGAACACTGAAGCTTTCTTT,CASSFMGALNTEAFF
.,TRBV28,TRBJ2-2,.,TGTGCCAGCATCTCGGGGATTTTCGGGGAGCTGTTTTTT,CASISGIFGELFF
TRBD1,TRBV7-6,TRBJ1-4,many,TGTGCCAGCAGCATCGGGACAGGGCGCGAAAAACTGTTTTTT,CASSIGTGREKLFF
TRBD2,TRBV7-9,TRBJ2-3,few,TGTGCCAGCAGCGAGCTAGCGGGTGGGGCAGATACGCAGTATTTT,CASSELAGGADTQYF
.,TRBV28,TRBJ2-3,.,TGTGCCAGCAGCCCCCCGGGGTTTCAGTATTTT,CASSPPGFQYF
.,TRBV5-5,TRBJ1-4,few,TGTGCCAGCAGCTTTTCTTTCGCAGTTAATGAAAAACTGTTTTTT,CASSFSFAVNEKLFF
TRBD2,TRBV9,TRBJ2-7,few,TGTGCCAGCAGCGTAAACCCCGGGCCGGGAGGTTACGAGCAGTACTTC,CASSVNPGPGGYEQYF
.,TRBV5-1,TRBJ2-5,.,TGCGCCAGCAGCTATCCGGGAACCGAAGAGACCCAGTACTTC,CASSYPGTEETQYF
.,TRBV7-2,TRBJ2-1,many,TGTGCCAGCAGCCCCGGGACGGCCGTGGGGAATGAGCAGTTCTTC,CASSPGTAVGNEQFF
.,TRBV15,TRBJ2-1,few,TGTGCCACCAGCAGAGTAAGGGGAGTAGACAATGAGCAGTTCTTC,CATSRVRGVDNEQFF
.,TRBV5-1,TRBJ2-1,.,TGCGCCAGCAGCATCTTCCAGGGCAATGAGCAGTTCTTC,CASSIFQGNEQFF
TRBD2,TRBV6-2/TRBV6-3,TRBJ2-4,many,TGTGCCAGCAGTTACCTGGGGCTAGCGGGGGGACATCATCAGTACTTC,CASSYLGLAGGHHQYF
.,TRBV11-2,TRBJ2-5,.,TGTGCCAGCAGCTTAGGTCATTATGGGCAAGAGACCCAGTACTTC,CASSLGHYGQETQYF
TRBD1,TRBV18,TRBJ1-2,.,TGTGCCAGCTCACCAGAGACAGGGAGGCGGTATGGCTACACCTTC,CASSPETGRRYGYTF
TRBD2,TRBV20-1,TRBJ2-3,few,TGCAGTGCCACGATGGGGGGGGATTACACAGATACGCAGTATTTT,CSATMGGDYTDTQYF
.,TRBV7-2,TRBJ2-7,.,TGTGCCAGCAGCCGGACAGTCTTTGAGTCCTACGAGCAGTACTTC,CASSRTVFESYEQYF
.,TRBV7-9,TRBJ2-1,few,TGTGCCAGCAGCTACCCAATCGGGGGAGATGAGCAGTTCTTC,CASSYPIGGDEQFF
.,TRBV13,TRBJ2-4,.,TGTGCCAGCAGCCCGTCCGGGGCGAGGGGCATTCAGTACTTC,CASSPSGARGIQYF
TRBD2,TRBV7-3,TRBJ2-1,.,TGTGCCAGCAGCTGGACTAGCGGGGTCTACAATGAGCAGTTCTTC,CASSWTSGVYNEQFF
.,TRBV7-2,TRBJ1-6,many,TGTGCCAGCAGCTTAGAGAGGGAGTCACCCCTCCACTTT,CASSLERESPLHF
TRBD1,TRBV11-3,TRBJ2-2,.,TGTGCCAGCAGCTCTGGGACAGGGAGGACCGGGGAGCTGTTTTTT,CASSSGTGRTGELFF
.,TRBV10-3,TRBJ1-5,many,TGTGCCATCAGTGAGTCGCAGAGTCAGCCCCAGCATTTT,CAISESQSQPQHF
.,TRBV7-2,TRBJ2-3,few,TGTGCCAGCAGCCAACTCTGGGCGGGGCCAAGGACAGATACGCAGTATTTT,CASSQLWAGPRTDTQYF
.,TRBV4-3,TRBJ2-7,few,TGCGCCAGCAGCCATATTCCTGCCGGGACAGGGACTAGCTCCTACGAGCAGTACTTC,CASSHIPAGTGTSSYEQYF
.,TRBV7-9,TRBJ2-1,many,TGTGCCAGCCCGGGTAGGGGACCTCTGGATGAGCAGTTCTTC,CASPGRGPLDEQFF
.,TRBV10-3,TRBJ2-1,few,TGTGCCATCAGCGGGAGACAGGACTACAATGAGCAGTTCTTC,CAISGRQDYNEQFF
.,TRBV7-9,TRBJ2-1,few,TGTGCCAGCAGCTTTGAACAGCTATTATACAATGAGCAGTTCTTC,CASSFEQLLYNEQFF
.,TRBV7-2,TRBJ2-2,many,TGTGCCAGCAGAGGGACACCCACCGGGGAGCTGTTTTTT,CASRGTPTGELFF
TRBD1,TRBV3-1,TRBJ1-2,many,TGTGCCAGCAGCGCCCTGACAGGGATCCCCGGCTACACCTTC,CASSALTGIPGYTF
.,TRBV5-6,TRBJ2-5,many,TGTGCCAGCAGCTTGGCCTGGGGAGAGACCCAGTACTTC,CASSLAWGETQYF
TRBD2,TRBV7-3,TRBJ2-5,many,TGTGCCAGCAGCTTAACGGGGGGGACCCAAGGGACCCAGTACTTC,CASSLTGGTQGTQYF
.,TRBV30,TRBJ1-1,.,TGTGCCTGGAGTGACCTGACACTCACTGAAGCTTTCTTT,CAWSDLTLTEAFF
TRBD2,TRBV29-1,TRBJ2-3,few,TGCAGCGTTGGGACTAGCGGCACAGATACGCAGTATTTT,CSVGTSGTDTQYF
TRBD1,TRBV4-3,TRBJ2-5,many,TGCGCCAGCAGTTGGACAGGGATAGGAGAGACCCAGTACTTC,CASSWTGIGETQYF
TRBD1,TRBV6-2/TRBV6-3,TRBJ2-1,few,TGTGCCAGCAGTCCTAACCCCGGCAGGGGGCGGAACAATGAGCAGTTCTTC,CASSPNPGRGRNNEQFF
.,TRBV7-2,TRBJ2-3,.,TGTGCCAGCAGCTTGAGTCGGGGTACCACAGATACGCAGTATTTT,CASSLSRGTTDTQYF
.,TRBV7-6,TRBJ2-1,many,TGTGCCAGCAGCCCCAGGATTAAGGGCAGCGATGAGCAGTTCTTC,CASSPRIKGSDEQFF
.,TRBV11-1,TRBJ2-2,few,TGTGCCAGCAGCCCCTCCCGGGCAGCGAAAACCGGGGAGCTGTTTTTT,CASSPSRAAKTGELFF